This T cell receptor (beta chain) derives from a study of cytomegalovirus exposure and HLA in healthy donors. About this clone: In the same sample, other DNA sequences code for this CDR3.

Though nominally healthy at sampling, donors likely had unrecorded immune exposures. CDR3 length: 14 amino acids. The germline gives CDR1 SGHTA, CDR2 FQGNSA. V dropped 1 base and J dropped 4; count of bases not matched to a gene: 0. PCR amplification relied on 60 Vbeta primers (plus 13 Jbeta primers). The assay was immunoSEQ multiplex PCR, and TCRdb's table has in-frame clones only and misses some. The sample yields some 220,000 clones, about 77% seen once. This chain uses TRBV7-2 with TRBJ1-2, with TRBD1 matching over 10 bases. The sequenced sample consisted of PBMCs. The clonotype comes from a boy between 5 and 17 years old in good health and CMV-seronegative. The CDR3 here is CASSLGTGGYGYTF. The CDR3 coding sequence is TGTGCCAGCAGCTTAGGGACAGGGGGCTATGGCTACACCTTC.